This TCR beta chain originates from a study of blood T cell repertoires in COVID-19. Here immunoSEQ multiplex PCR was the method, and the copy in TCRdb shows in-frame clones only, minus some. The repertoire includes 63,000 or so clones, around 84% of them detected once, and 10% to 15% sits in the top ten. The CDR3 has 15 amino acids. Germline lookup yields CDR1 SGHVS and CDR2 FNYEAQ. V was clipped by 3 bases and J by 4 bases; unmatched bases: 3. The sequence was collected from a human donor in a cohort sampled during active COVID-19. Sequencing used peripheral blood. The chain couples TRBV7-6 to TRBJ2-1; 10 nucleotides align to TRBD2. CDR3 region: CASSFLAGAYNEQFF. The CDR3 DNA follows: TGTGCCAGCAGCTTTCTAGCGGGAGCGTACAATGAGCAGTTCTTC.